Sequencing of this T cell receptor beta chain was carried out in a study of cytomegalovirus exposure and HLA in healthy donors. General study points: In a later analysis, a genetic analysis reported fewer productive-TCR N-insertions in an Asian-associated ancestry cluster than the cohort average.

Amplification used 60 Vbeta primers and 13 Jbeta primers. As handled by the study authors: A later analysis tallied 80 million or so unique TCR beta chains, around 10 million of them shared. The table came from immunoSEQ multiplex PCR; TCRdb's copy has only in-frame clones and leaves some out. V, J and clone size derive from that table, while D and trimming were established from the DNA sequence. The data hold roughly 130,000 clones, with about three quarters observed a single time. This CDR3 contains 15 residues. Germline CDR1 SGHTA, CDR2 FQGTGA. V was clipped by 2 bases and J by 8 bases; unmatched bases: 5. This clone was recorded only once. Its target is unknown.

What was sequenced was PBMCs. This receptor was identified in a human donor in good health. The chain carries TRBV7-3 and TRBJ2-1; 11 positions agree with TRBD2. CDR3 residues: CASSLLSGGVDEQFF. Here the CDR3 DNA reads TGTGCCAGCAGCTTACTTAGCGGGGGGGTCGATGAGCAGTTCTTC.